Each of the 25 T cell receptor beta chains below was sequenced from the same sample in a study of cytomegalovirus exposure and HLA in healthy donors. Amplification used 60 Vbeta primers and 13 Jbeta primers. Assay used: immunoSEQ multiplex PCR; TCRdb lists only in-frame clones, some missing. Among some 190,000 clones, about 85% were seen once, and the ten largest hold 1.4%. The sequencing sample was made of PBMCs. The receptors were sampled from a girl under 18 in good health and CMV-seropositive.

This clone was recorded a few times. The CDR3 region is CASNSGLGRYNEQFF. The CDR3 DNA reads as TGTGCCAGCAACTCGGGACTAGGCAGATACAATGAGCAGTTCTTC. V usage is TRBV28 and J usage is TRBJ2-1; 8 bases are a match to TRBD2. This CDR3 region has 15 residues. CDR1 is MDHEN, CDR2 SYDVKM, per germline. V lost 7 bases, J lost 4 bases, and 9 bases stayed unmatched.

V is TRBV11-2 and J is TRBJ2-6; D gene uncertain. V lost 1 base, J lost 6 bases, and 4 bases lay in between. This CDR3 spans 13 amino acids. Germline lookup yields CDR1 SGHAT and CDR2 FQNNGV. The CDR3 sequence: CASSLVLANVLTF. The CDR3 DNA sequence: TGTGCCAGCAGCTTAGTCTTGGCCAACGTCCTGACTTTC.

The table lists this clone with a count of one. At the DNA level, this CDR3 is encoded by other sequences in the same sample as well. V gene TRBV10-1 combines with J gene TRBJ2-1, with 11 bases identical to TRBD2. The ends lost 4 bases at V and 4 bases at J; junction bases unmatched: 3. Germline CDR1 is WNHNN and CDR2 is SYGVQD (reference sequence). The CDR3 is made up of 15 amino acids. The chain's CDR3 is CASSAGTSGYNEQFF. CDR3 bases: TGCGCCAGCAGTGCCGGGACTAGCGGTTACAATGAGCAGTTCTTC.

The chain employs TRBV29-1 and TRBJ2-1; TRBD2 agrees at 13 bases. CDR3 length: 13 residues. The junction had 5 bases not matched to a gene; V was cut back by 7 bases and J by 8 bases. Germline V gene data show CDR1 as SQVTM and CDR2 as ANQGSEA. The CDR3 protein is CSAGTSGIYEQFF. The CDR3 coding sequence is TGCAGCGCCGGGACTAGCGGGATCTATGAGCAGTTCTTC.

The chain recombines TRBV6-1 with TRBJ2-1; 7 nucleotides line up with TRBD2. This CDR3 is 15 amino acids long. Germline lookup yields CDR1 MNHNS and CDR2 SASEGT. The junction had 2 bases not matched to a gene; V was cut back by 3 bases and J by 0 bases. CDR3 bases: TGTGCCAGCAGTGATTCTAGCGGCTCCTACAATGAGCAGTTCTTC. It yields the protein CASSDSSGSYNEQFF.

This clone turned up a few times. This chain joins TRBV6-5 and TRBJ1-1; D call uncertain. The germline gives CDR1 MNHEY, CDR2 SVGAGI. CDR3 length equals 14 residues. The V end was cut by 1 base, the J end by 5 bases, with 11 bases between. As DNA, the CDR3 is TGTGCCAGCAGTTACTTTACAACCGGGACTGAAGCTTTCTTT. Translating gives CASSYFTTGTEAFF.

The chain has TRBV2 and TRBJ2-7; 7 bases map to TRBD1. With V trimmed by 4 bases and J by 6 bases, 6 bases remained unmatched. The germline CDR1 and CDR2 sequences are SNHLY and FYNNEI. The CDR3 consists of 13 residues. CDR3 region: CASSVDRVAEQYF. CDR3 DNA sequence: TGTGCCAGCAGTGTCGACAGGGTTGCCGAGCAGTACTTC.

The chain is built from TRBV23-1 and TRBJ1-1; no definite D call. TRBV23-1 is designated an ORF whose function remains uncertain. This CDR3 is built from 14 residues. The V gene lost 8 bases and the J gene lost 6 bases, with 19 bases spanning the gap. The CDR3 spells CASDSNRDAAEAFF. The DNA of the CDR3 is TGCGCCAGCGATAGTAACCGGGATGCGGCTGAAGCTTTCTTT.

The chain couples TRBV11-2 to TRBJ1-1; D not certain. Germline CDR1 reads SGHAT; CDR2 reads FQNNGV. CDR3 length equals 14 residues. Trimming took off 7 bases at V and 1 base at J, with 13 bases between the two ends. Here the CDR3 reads CASTGIRRNTEAFF. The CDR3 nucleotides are TGTGCCAGCACGGGAATCCGTAGGAACACTGAAGCTTTCTTT.

The chain's CDR3 is CASSAGTGAYEQYF. The DNA for the CDR3 is TGTGCCAGCAGTGCCGGGACAGGGGCCTACGAGCAGTACTTC. V usage is TRBV27 and J usage is TRBJ2-7, with 10 bases aligning to TRBD1. The germline V gene has CDR1 MNHEY and CDR2 SMNVEV (reference sequence). V shed 5 bases and J 2 bases; nucleotides not matched to a gene: 3. This CDR3 has 14 residues.

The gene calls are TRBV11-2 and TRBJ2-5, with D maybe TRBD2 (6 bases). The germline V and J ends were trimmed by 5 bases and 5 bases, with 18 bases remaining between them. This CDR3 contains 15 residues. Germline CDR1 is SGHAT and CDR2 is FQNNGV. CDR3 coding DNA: TGTGCCAGCAGCATACAAACTAGCAGTGGGGAGACCCAGTACTTC. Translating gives CASSIQTSSGETQYF.

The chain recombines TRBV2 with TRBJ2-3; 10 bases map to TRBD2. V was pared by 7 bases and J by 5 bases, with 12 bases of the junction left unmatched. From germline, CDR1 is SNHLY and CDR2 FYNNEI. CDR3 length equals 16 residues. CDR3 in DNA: TGTGCCAGCATTCCTGGGACTAGCGAAACGGGAGATACGCAGTATTTT. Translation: CASIPGTSETGDTQYF.

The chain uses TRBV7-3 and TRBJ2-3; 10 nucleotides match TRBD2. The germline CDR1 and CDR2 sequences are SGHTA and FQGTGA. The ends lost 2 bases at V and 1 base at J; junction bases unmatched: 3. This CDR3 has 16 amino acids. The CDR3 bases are TGTGCCAGCAGCTTAGGGCTAGCGGGAGGCACAGATACGCAGTATTTT. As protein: CASSLGLAGGTDTQYF.

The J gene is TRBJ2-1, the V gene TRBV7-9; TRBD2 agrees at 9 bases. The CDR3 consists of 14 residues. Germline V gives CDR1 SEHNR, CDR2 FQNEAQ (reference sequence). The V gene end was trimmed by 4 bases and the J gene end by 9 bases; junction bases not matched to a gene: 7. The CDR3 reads CASSSIAGVVEQFF. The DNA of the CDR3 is TGTGCCAGCAGCTCCATAGCGGGAGTCGTTGAGCAGTTCTTC.

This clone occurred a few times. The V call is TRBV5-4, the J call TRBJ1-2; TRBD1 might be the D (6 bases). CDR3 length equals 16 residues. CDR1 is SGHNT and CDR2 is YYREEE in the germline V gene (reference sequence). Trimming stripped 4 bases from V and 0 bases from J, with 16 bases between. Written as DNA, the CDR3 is TGTGCCAGCAGCCCCGTCGGGACACTAGCTAACTATGGCTACACCTTC. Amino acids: CASSPVGTLANYGYTF.

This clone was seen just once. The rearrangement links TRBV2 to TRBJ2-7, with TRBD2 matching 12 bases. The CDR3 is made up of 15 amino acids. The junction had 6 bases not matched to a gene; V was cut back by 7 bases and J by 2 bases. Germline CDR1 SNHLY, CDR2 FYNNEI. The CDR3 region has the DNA TGTGCCAGCACCTGGACTAGCGGGACCCCCTACGAGCAGTACTTC. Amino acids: CASTWTSGTPYEQYF.

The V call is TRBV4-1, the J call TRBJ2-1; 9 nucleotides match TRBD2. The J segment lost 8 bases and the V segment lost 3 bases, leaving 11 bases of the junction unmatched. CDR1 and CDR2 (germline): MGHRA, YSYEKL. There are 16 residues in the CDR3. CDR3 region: CASSQAASGVGHEQFF. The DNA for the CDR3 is TGCGCCAGCAGCCAGGCCGCTAGCGGGGTAGGGCATGAGCAGTTCTTC.

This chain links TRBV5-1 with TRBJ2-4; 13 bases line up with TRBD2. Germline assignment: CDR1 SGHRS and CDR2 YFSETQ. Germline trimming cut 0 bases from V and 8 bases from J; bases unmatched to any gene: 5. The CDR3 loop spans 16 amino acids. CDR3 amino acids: CASSLGTSGSWDIQYF. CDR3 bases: TGCGCCAGCAGCTTGGGGACTAGCGGGAGTTGGGACATTCAGTACTTC.

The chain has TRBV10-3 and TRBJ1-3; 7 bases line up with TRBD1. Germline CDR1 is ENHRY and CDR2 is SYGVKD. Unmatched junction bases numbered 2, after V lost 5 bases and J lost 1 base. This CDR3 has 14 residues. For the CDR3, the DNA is TGTGCCATCAGTAACAGGGGTTCTGGAAACACCATATATTTT. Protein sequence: CAISNRGSGNTIYF.

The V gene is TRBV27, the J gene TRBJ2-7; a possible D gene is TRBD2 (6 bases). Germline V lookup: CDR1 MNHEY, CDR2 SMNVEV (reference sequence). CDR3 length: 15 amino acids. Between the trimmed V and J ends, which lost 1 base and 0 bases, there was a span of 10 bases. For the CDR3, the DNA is TGTGCCAGCAGTTTATTAGGCGGGGACTCCTACGAGCAGTACTTC. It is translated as CASSLLGGDSYEQYF.

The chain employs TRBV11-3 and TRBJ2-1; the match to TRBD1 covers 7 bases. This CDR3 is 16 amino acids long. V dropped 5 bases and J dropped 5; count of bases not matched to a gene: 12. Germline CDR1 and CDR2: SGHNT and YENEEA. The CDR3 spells CASSINTDRFDNEQFF. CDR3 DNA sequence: TGTGCCAGCAGCATAAACACGGACAGGTTCGACAATGAGCAGTTCTTC.

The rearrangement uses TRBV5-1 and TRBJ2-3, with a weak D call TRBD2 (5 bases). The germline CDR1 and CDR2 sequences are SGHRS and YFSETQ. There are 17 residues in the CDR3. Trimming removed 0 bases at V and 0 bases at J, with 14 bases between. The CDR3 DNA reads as TGCGCCAGCAGCTTGGGAGTGGCGGGCTCAAGCACAGATACGCAGTATTTT. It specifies CASSLGVAGSSTDTQYF.

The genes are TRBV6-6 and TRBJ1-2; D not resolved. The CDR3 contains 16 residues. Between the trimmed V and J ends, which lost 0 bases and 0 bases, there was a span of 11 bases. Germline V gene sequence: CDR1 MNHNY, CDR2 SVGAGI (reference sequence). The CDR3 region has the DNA TGTGCCAGCAGTTACTCTGGCCCATTTCCTAACTATGGCTACACCTTC. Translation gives CASSYSGPFPNYGYTF.

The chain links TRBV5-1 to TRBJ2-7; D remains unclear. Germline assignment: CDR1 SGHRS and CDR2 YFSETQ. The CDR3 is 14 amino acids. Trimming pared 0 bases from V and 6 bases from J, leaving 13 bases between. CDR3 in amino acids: CASSLAGPPREQYF. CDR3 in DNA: TGCGCCAGCAGCTTGGCAGGCCCCCCCCGCGAGCAGTACTTC.

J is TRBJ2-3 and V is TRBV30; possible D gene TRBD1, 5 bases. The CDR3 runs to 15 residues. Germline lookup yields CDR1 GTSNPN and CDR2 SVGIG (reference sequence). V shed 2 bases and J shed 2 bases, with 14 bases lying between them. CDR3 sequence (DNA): TGTGCCTGGAGTCAAAGGGGTTCTTTCACAGATACGCAGTATTTT. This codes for CAWSQRGSFTDTQYF.